Detailed here is one TCR beta chain. What it binds is unknown. The CDR3 spans 13 residues. V gave up 6 bases and J gave up 9 bases; unmatched junction bases: 8. Germline assignment: CDR1 MNHNS and CDR2 SASEGT. The data derive from a study of cytomegalovirus exposure and HLA in healthy donors. Regarding the study as a whole: The productive fraction for most TCR beta V segments was about 87% or about 30% in an earlier analysis. Later findings reportedly placed an Asian-associated ancestry cluster below the approximately 670-donor mean for N-insertions. Later genetic work tied a missense DCLRE1C variant to beta-chain V and J trimming.

The PCR used 60 Vbeta and 13 Jbeta primers. The repertoire was sequenced with immunoSEQ multiplex PCR; TCRdb's copy has only in-frame clones and lacks some. This table has fewer than 65,000 clones, approximately 77% appearing once. The sequencing sample was made of PBMCs. The clonotype was recovered from a woman between 35 and 50 years old in good health and CMV-seropositive. The chain couples TRBV6-1 to TRBJ1-5, with 7 bases that match TRBD1. The CDR3 nucleotides are TGTGCCAGCAGCCCCGGGACAGTTCGGCCCCAGCATTTT. It encodes CASSPGTVRPQHF.